A selection of T cell receptor beta chains follows, all from one sample in a study of T-cell reconstitution after alpha-beta-depleted transplantation in children. MiXCR, applied by TCRdb to the PCR reads, yields one record per CDR3 protein. This table holds about 400,000 distinct CDR3 sequences, under 20% found once. Sequences were derived from PBMCs, mostly from graft donor cells, sampled 360 days after TCRalphabeta/CD19-depleted stem cell transplant. The receptor set was obtained from a boy under two years old who had a stem cell transplant for Wiskott-Aldrich syndrome, so the T cells may come from the graft donor. The CDR3 runs from the conserved cysteine through the conserved F or W. The order of the fields is V gene, J gene, D gene, clone size, CDR3 protein, CDR3 DNA. D genes are given only for firm matches. For some rows the clone size is stated as once, few or many, or as a class when expanded; others skip it.

v_gene: TRBV7-7
j_gene: TRBJ2-1
d_gene: TRBD2
abundance: NA
CDR3aa: CASSSGTSGKDEQFF
CDR3nt: TGTGCCAGCAGCTCGGGGACTAGCGGTAAGGATGAGCAGTTCTTC

v_gene: TRBV20-1
j_gene: TRBJ2-7
d_gene: NA
abundance: few
CDR3aa: CSARKIGQSYEQYF
CDR3nt: TGCAGTGCTAGAAAAATCGGTCAGAGCTACGAGCAGTACTTC

v_gene: TRBV5-1
j_gene: TRBJ1-5
d_gene: TRBD1
abundance: few
CDR3aa: CASSPGTGDNQPQHF
CDR3nt: TGCGCCAGCAGCCCCGGGACAGGAGACAATCAGCCCCAGCATTTT

v_gene: TRBV20-1
j_gene: TRBJ2-7
d_gene: NA
abundance: few
CDR3aa: CSASRSAAYEQYF
CDR3nt: TGCAGTGCTAGCCGGTCAGCGGCCTACGAGCAGTACTTC

v_gene: TRBV6-5
j_gene: TRBJ1-2
d_gene: TRBD1
abundance: many
CDR3aa: CASSYGTGSDYGYTF
CDR3nt: TGTGCCAGCAGTTATGGGACAGGGTCGGACTATGGCTACACCTTC

v_gene: TRBV11-2
j_gene: TRBJ2-1
d_gene: TRBD2
abundance: few
CDR3aa: CASSFPGTSFYNEQFF
CDR3nt: TGTGCCAGCAGCTTCCCCGGGACTAGTTTCTACAATGAGCAGTTCTTC

v_gene: TRBV20-1
j_gene: TRBJ1-5
d_gene: NA
abundance: NA
CDR3aa: CSAGYGQRDQPQHF
CDR3nt: TGCAGTGCTGGGTACGGACAGCGGGATCAGCCCCAGCATTTT

v_gene: TRBV18
j_gene: TRBJ1-1
d_gene: NA
abundance: few
CDR3aa: CASSPRVANTEAFF
CDR3nt: TGTGCCAGCTCACCACGTGTGGCAAACACTGAAGCTTTCTTT

v_gene: TRBV29-1
j_gene: TRBJ2-5
d_gene: NA
abundance: few
CDR3aa: CSGRVRTQETQYF
CDR3nt: TGCAGCGGGCGGGTCCGGACCCAAGAGACCCAGTACTTC

v_gene: TRBV7-8
j_gene: TRBJ2-7
d_gene: NA
abundance: NA
CDR3aa: CASSRDSSGPQYF
CDR3nt: TGTGCCAGCAGCCGGGACTCCTCGGGGCCGCAGTACTTC

v_gene: TRBV2
j_gene: TRBJ2-7
d_gene: TRBD1
abundance: many
CDR3aa: CASKEQGPGYEQYF
CDR3nt: TGTGCCAGCAAGGAACAGGGGCCGGGCTACGAGCAGTACTTC

v_gene: TRBV18
j_gene: TRBJ2-1
d_gene: NA
abundance: NA
CDR3aa: CASSPGHSNLQDEQFF
CDR3nt: TGTGCCAGCTCGCCGGGACACTCTAATTTACAAGATGAGCAGTTCTTC

v_gene: TRBV5-1
j_gene: TRBJ2-1
d_gene: TRBD2
abundance: NA
CDR3aa: CASSLKLAGVYNEQFF
CDR3nt: TGCGCCAGCAGCTTGAAACTAGCGGGGGTTTACAATGAGCAGTTCTTC

v_gene: TRBV7-6
j_gene: TRBJ2-1
d_gene: TRBD2
abundance: few
CDR3aa: CASSSSWAGAHNEQFF
CDR3nt: TGTGCCAGCAGCTCCTCATGGGCGGGAGCACACAATGAGCAGTTCTTC

v_gene: TRBV11-2
j_gene: TRBJ2-1
d_gene: NA
abundance: few
CDR3aa: CASSLVPLNNEQFF
CDR3nt: TGTGCCAGCAGCTTAGTCCCGCTTAATAATGAGCAGTTCTTC

v_gene: TRBV2
j_gene: TRBJ2-7
d_gene: TRBD1
abundance: NA
CDR3aa: CAQTGTGEKTYEQYF
CDR3nt: TGTGCCCAAACTGGGACAGGGGAGAAGACGTACGAGCAGTACTTC

v_gene: TRBV6-1
j_gene: TRBJ2-1
d_gene: TRBD2
abundance: few
CDR3aa: CATLAGGPSNEQFF
CDR3nt: TGTGCCACCCTAGCGGGGGGGCCGAGTAATGAGCAGTTCTTC

v_gene: TRBV20-1
j_gene: TRBJ1-1
d_gene: NA
abundance: few
CDR3aa: CSARRGGLNTEAFF
CDR3nt: TGCAGTGCTAGACGCGGAGGCTTGAACACTGAAGCTTTCTTT

v_gene: TRBV20-1
j_gene: TRBJ2-2
d_gene: NA
abundance: NA
CDR3aa: CSARGRNTGELFF
CDR3nt: TGCAGTGCTAGAGGGCGGAACACCGGGGAGCTGTTTTTT

v_gene: TRBV6-5
j_gene: TRBJ2-7
d_gene: NA
abundance: NA
CDR3aa: CASSYGPTPTYEQYF
CDR3nt: TGTGCCAGCAGTTACGGCCCGACACCCACCTACGAGCAGTACTTC

v_gene: TRBV6-2/TRBV6-3
j_gene: TRBJ2-7
d_gene: NA
abundance: few
CDR3aa: CASKFRQSSYEQYF
CDR3nt: TGTGCCAGCAAGTTTCGACAGAGCTCCTACGAGCAGTACTTC

v_gene: TRBV20-1
j_gene: TRBJ1-4
d_gene: NA
abundance: few
CDR3aa: CSASSGTGYEKLFF
CDR3nt: TGCAGTGCTAGCTCCGGGACCGGATATGAAAAACTGTTTTTT

v_gene: TRBV7-9
j_gene: TRBJ2-7
d_gene: NA
abundance: NA
CDR3aa: CASSPGTPLGSYEQYF
CDR3nt: TGTGCCAGCAGCCCGGGGACACCACTCGGCTCCTACGAGCAGTACTTC

v_gene: TRBV6-2/TRBV6-3
j_gene: TRBJ2-6
d_gene: NA
abundance: few
CDR3aa: CASSYSMGQFSSGANVLTF
CDR3nt: TGTGCCAGCAGTTACTCGATGGGGCAGTTTAGCTCTGGGGCCAACGTCCTGACTTTC

v_gene: TRBV12-3/TRBV12-4
j_gene: TRBJ2-7
d_gene: NA
abundance: NA
CDR3aa: CASRLGGGAAYEQYF
CDR3nt: TGTGCCAGCAGACTAGGGGGTGGGGCGGCCTACGAGCAGTACTTC

v_gene: TRBV7-8
j_gene: TRBJ2-1
d_gene: TRBD2
abundance: few
CDR3aa: CASSSFTAGDEQFF
CDR3nt: TGTGCCAGCAGCTCGTTTACGGCGGGAGATGAGCAGTTCTTC

v_gene: TRBV5-1
j_gene: TRBJ2-1
d_gene: TRBD1
abundance: NA
CDR3aa: CASSFFGRGLNEQFF
CDR3nt: TGCGCCAGCAGCTTTTTCGGCAGGGGGCTAAATGAGCAGTTCTTC

v_gene: TRBV20-1
j_gene: TRBJ2-1
d_gene: TRBD1
abundance: NA
CDR3aa: CSARDVGTVYNNEQFF
CDR3nt: TGCAGTGCTAGAGATGTCGGGACAGTTTACAACAATGAGCAGTTCTTC

v_gene: TRBV20-1
j_gene: TRBJ2-2
d_gene: NA
abundance: few
CDR3aa: CSARDWGEKAGELFF
CDR3nt: TGCAGTGCTAGAGATTGGGGGGAGAAAGCCGGGGAGCTGTTTTTT

v_gene: TRBV12-3/TRBV12-4
j_gene: TRBJ1-1
d_gene: NA
abundance: NA
CDR3aa: CASNPGTAEAFF
CDR3nt: TGTGCCAGCAATCCCGGGACGGCTGAAGCTTTCTTT

v_gene: TRBV7-2
j_gene: TRBJ2-1
d_gene: TRBD2
abundance: few
CDR3aa: CASSLGPSGSGYEQFF
CDR3nt: TGTGCCAGCAGCTTAGGGCCGAGCGGGAGTGGCTATGAGCAGTTCTTC

v_gene: TRBV5-1
j_gene: TRBJ2-5
d_gene: NA
abundance: few
CDR3aa: CASSSLEDDWVEETQYF
CDR3nt: TGCGCCAGCAGCTCCCTTGAAGACGATTGGGTAGAAGAGACCCAGTACTTC

v_gene: TRBV12-3/TRBV12-4
j_gene: TRBJ2-7
d_gene: NA
abundance: NA
CDR3aa: CASTLRAEQYF
CDR3nt: TGTGCCAGCACCCTAAGAGCCGAGCAGTACTTC

v_gene: TRBV12-3/TRBV12-4
j_gene: TRBJ2-7
d_gene: TRBD1
abundance: many
CDR3aa: CASSQTGGGEQYF
CDR3nt: TGTGCCAGCAGCCAGACAGGGGGCGGCGAGCAGTACTTC

v_gene: TRBV24-1
j_gene: TRBJ2-3
d_gene: NA
abundance: few
CDR3aa: CATSGARWGTDTQYF
CDR3nt: TGTGCCACCAGTGGGGCGAGGTGGGGCACAGATACGCAGTATTTT

v_gene: TRBV10-3
j_gene: TRBJ2-3
d_gene: TRBD2
abundance: few
CDR3aa: CAISRTSGSNTQYF
CDR3nt: TGTGCCATCAGCCGGACTAGCGGGAGTAATACGCAGTATTTT

v_gene: TRBV5-1
j_gene: TRBJ1-1
d_gene: NA
abundance: few
CDR3aa: CASSPGGVNTEAFF
CDR3nt: TGCGCCAGCAGCCCCGGCGGGGTGAACACTGAAGCTTTCTTT

v_gene: TRBV7-8
j_gene: TRBJ2-7
d_gene: NA
abundance: NA
CDR3aa: CASSFTQGSYEQYF
CDR3nt: TGTGCCAGCAGCTTCACACAGGGATCCTACGAGCAGTACTTC

v_gene: TRBV7-9
j_gene: TRBJ2-7
d_gene: NA
abundance: few
CDR3aa: CASSFGSTSYEQYF
CDR3nt: TGTGCCAGCAGCTTCGGCTCAACTTCCTACGAGCAGTACTTC

v_gene: TRBV4-1
j_gene: TRBJ2-7
d_gene: TRBD1
abundance: few
CDR3aa: CASRQTKGQGAYEQYF
CDR3nt: TGCGCCAGCAGACAAACAAAAGGACAGGGGGCCTACGAGCAGTACTTC

v_gene: TRBV5-1
j_gene: TRBJ2-3
d_gene: TRBD2
abundance: few
CDR3aa: CASSFSGSTITQYF
CDR3nt: TGCGCCAGCAGCTTTAGCGGGAGTACAATCACGCAGTATTTT

v_gene: TRBV20-1
j_gene: TRBJ2-3
d_gene: NA
abundance: NA
CDR3aa: CSARRIGGRSTDTQYF
CDR3nt: TGCAGTGCTAGACGTATCGGGGGTCGTAGCACAGATACGCAGTATTTT

v_gene: TRBV12-3/TRBV12-4
j_gene: TRBJ2-3
d_gene: NA
abundance: many
CDR3aa: CASSPGGSGFFTDTQYF
CDR3nt: TGTGCCAGCAGCCCCGGCGGTAGCGGTTTTTTCACAGATACGCAGTATTTT

v_gene: TRBV7-8
j_gene: TRBJ2-7
d_gene: NA
abundance: few
CDR3aa: CASSLYQRLYEQYF
CDR3nt: TGTGCCAGCAGCTTATATCAGCGGCTATACGAGCAGTACTTC

v_gene: TRBV10-3
j_gene: TRBJ2-5
d_gene: NA
abundance: NA
CDR3aa: CAISDGTQETQYF
CDR3nt: TGTGCCATCAGTGATGGCACCCAAGAGACCCAGTACTTC

v_gene: TRBV7-9
j_gene: TRBJ2-7
d_gene: TRBD1
abundance: NA
CDR3aa: CASSTQGAREQYF
CDR3nt: TGTGCCAGCAGCACGCAGGGGGCGCGTGAGCAGTACTTC

v_gene: TRBV5-1
j_gene: TRBJ2-4
d_gene: TRBD2
abundance: NA
CDR3aa: CASSLAGGVAKNIQYF
CDR3nt: TGCGCCAGCAGCTTGGCCGGGGGGGTAGCCAAAAACATTCAGTACTTC

v_gene: TRBV18
j_gene: TRBJ1-1
d_gene: NA
abundance: NA
CDR3aa: CASSPGADTEAFF
CDR3nt: TGTGCCAGCTCACCGGGCGCGGACACTGAAGCTTTCTTT

v_gene: TRBV11-3
j_gene: TRBJ2-3
d_gene: TRBD2
abundance: few
CDR3aa: CASSLVAGGRGWVDTQYF
CDR3nt: TGTGCCAGCAGCTTAGTAGCGGGGGGGCGGGGATGGGTAGATACGCAGTATTTT

v_gene: TRBV6-6
j_gene: TRBJ1-5
d_gene: NA
abundance: NA
CDR3aa: CASSMDQPQHF
CDR3nt: TGTGCCAGCAGTATGGATCAGCCCCAGCATTTT